The 12 T cell receptor beta chains below come from one sample, sequenced in a study of blood T cells in healthy people across ages. A second about 6 to 12 cycle PCR used barcoded and J-beta primers. TCRdb redid the calling of the 5' RACE reads with MiXCR, one entry per CDR3 protein. The sample lists hundreds of thousands of distinct CDR3 sequences; around 30% were seen once. The sequenced sample consisted of blood. The receptors stem from a woman of 80 years or more in good health.

Points on this clonotype: A much more abundant neighbour one base away suggests this may be a read error. This rearrangement joins TRBV7-2 to TRBJ2-7, with D maybe TRBD2 (6 bases). Per the germline V gene, CDR1 is SGHTA and CDR2 is FQGNSA. CDR3 size: 14 residues. The germline V and J ends were trimmed by 1 base and 5 bases, with 12 bases remaining between them. This CDR3 is CASSLGFGGNEQYF. The CDR3 coding sequence is TGTGCCAGCAGCTTAGGGTTCGGGGGTAACGAGCAGTACTTC.

Notes on this clonotype: This clone may be a read error of a much larger clone one base away. V is TRBV18 and J is TRBJ2-1; 10 nucleotides agree with TRBD2. The germline V gene encodes CDR1 KGHSH and CDR2 LQKENI. This CDR3 has 16 amino acids. CDR3 bases: TGTGCCAGCACACCTAGCGGGGGAGTCTCCTACAATGAGCAGTTCTTC. Its translation is CASTPSGGVSYNEQFF. Combining the CDR3 with reference TRBV18 and TRBJ2-1 gives the whole variable domain NAGVMQNPRHLVRRRGQEARLRCSPMKGHSHVYWYRQLPEEGLKFMVYLQKENIIDESGMPKERFSAEFPKEGPSILRIQQVVRGDSAAYFCASTPSGGVSYNEQFFGPGTRLTVL.

This clonotype turned up a few times. This may be a read error: a much more frequent sequence differs by one nucleotide. In nucleotides, the CDR3 is TGTGCCATCAGGGACTTGGCGGGGGGATACGAGCAGTACTTC. It encodes CAIRDLAGGYEQYF. V usage is TRBV10-3 and J usage is TRBJ2-7; 8 positions agree with TRBD2. The CDR3 length is 14 residues. Germline V gene data show CDR1 as ENHRY and CDR2 as SYGVKD. Trimming cost V 6 bases and J 4 bases; bases outside gene matches: 8.

As concerns this clonotype: A much larger clonotype is one base distant, so this may be a read error. This chain links TRBV20-1 with TRBJ2-7; no definite D call. With 4 bases removed from V and 7 bases from J, the gap between germline ends came to 17 bases. The CDR3 sequence is 13 residues long. Germline V gene lookup returns CDR1 DFQATT and CDR2 SNEGSKA (reference sequence). The DNA for the CDR3 is TGCAGTGCTAAAGGCCACGATCACAATGAGCAGTACTTC. It is translated as CSAKGHDHNEQYF.

To note about this clonotype: Compared with germline, one end of the junction differs, possibly owing to a read error. The chain has TRBV10-1 and TRBJ2-1; 7 bases align to TRBD1. Germline lookup yields CDR1 WNHNN and CDR2 SYGVQD (reference sequence). CDR3 size: 14 residues. In nucleotides, the CDR3 is TGCACCAGTAGTGAGTCGACAGGGTTTGGTGAGCAGTTCTTC. Protein sequence: CTSSESTGFGEQFF.

In nucleotides, the CDR3 is TGTGCCAACTTACAGGGCCCCCTATACTCTGGGGCCAACGTCCTGACTTTC. It yields the protein CANLQGPLYSGANVLTF. V gene TRBV7-8 combines with J gene TRBJ2-6; tentative D call: TRBD1 (6 bases). The germline CDR1 and CDR2 sequences are SGHVS and FQNEAQ. V was pared by 10 bases and J by 0 bases, with 19 bases between. The CDR3 has 17 residues.

This clonotype was found a few times. The chain uses TRBV7-9 and TRBJ1-1; D gene unclear. The V gene's germline CDR1 is SEHNR and CDR2 FQNEAQ (reference sequence). Trimming removed 6 bases from V and 0 bases from J, with 8 bases in between. CDR3 length: 13 amino acids. The CDR3: CASRRSVNTEAFF. The CDR3 DNA is TGTGCCAGCAGGCGGTCCGTGAACACTGAAGCTTTCTTT.

The chain combines TRBV6-2 or TRBV6-3 with TRBJ2-7; 7 bases match TRBD2. The CDR3 covers 13 residues. V dropped 2 bases and J dropped 7; count of bases not matched to a gene: 5. Germline V gives CDR1 MNHEY, CDR2 SVGEGT. The CDR3 bases are TGTGCCAGCAGTTACGCCATGGGGGGGGAGCAGTACTTC. This translates into CASSYAMGGEQYF.

V and J are TRBV12-3 or TRBV12-4 and TRBJ1-3; no definite D call. Between the trimmed V and J ends, which lost 7 bases and 4 bases, there was a span of 11 bases. The CDR3 has 13 amino acids. The chain's CDR3 is CASIRARGNTIYF. The CDR3 coding sequence is TGTGCCAGCATACGGGCCAGAGGAAACACCATATATTTT.

CDR3 sequence (DNA): TGTGCCAGCAGCTTCTCAGGGGATGGCTACACCTTC. Translating gives CASSFSGDGYTF. The rearrangement uses TRBV11-3 and TRBJ1-2, with a possible D match to TRBD1 (6 bases). Germline V gene data show CDR1 as SGHNT and CDR2 as YENEEA. Between the trimmed V and J ends, which lost 3 bases and 6 bases, there was a span of 8 bases. This CDR3 contains 12 residues.

This clonotype has ten or more counts. This chain uses TRBV6-2 or TRBV6-3 with TRBJ2-7, with TRBD2 matching 8 bases. J lost 4 bases, V lost 4 bases, and 6 bases had no gene match. This CDR3 comprises 14 residues. CDR1 is MNHEY and CDR2 is SVGEGT in the germline V gene. Written as DNA, the CDR3 is TGTGCCAGCAGTTTTAGCGGGGTTTTGTACGAGCAGTACTTC. It encodes CASSFSGVLYEQYF.

At least ten counts were recorded for this clonotype. The chain combines TRBV5-5 with TRBJ2-7; TRBD1 is a possible D gene (6 bases). This CDR3 has 14 amino acids. V was cut by 0 bases and J by 2 bases, with 9 bases left in between. Looked up from germline, CDR1 is SGHKS and CDR2 is YYEKEE (reference sequence). Here the CDR3 reads CASSLGGPTYEQYF. The CDR3 nucleotides read TGTGCCAGCAGCTTGGGGGGGCCTACCTACGAGCAGTACTTC.